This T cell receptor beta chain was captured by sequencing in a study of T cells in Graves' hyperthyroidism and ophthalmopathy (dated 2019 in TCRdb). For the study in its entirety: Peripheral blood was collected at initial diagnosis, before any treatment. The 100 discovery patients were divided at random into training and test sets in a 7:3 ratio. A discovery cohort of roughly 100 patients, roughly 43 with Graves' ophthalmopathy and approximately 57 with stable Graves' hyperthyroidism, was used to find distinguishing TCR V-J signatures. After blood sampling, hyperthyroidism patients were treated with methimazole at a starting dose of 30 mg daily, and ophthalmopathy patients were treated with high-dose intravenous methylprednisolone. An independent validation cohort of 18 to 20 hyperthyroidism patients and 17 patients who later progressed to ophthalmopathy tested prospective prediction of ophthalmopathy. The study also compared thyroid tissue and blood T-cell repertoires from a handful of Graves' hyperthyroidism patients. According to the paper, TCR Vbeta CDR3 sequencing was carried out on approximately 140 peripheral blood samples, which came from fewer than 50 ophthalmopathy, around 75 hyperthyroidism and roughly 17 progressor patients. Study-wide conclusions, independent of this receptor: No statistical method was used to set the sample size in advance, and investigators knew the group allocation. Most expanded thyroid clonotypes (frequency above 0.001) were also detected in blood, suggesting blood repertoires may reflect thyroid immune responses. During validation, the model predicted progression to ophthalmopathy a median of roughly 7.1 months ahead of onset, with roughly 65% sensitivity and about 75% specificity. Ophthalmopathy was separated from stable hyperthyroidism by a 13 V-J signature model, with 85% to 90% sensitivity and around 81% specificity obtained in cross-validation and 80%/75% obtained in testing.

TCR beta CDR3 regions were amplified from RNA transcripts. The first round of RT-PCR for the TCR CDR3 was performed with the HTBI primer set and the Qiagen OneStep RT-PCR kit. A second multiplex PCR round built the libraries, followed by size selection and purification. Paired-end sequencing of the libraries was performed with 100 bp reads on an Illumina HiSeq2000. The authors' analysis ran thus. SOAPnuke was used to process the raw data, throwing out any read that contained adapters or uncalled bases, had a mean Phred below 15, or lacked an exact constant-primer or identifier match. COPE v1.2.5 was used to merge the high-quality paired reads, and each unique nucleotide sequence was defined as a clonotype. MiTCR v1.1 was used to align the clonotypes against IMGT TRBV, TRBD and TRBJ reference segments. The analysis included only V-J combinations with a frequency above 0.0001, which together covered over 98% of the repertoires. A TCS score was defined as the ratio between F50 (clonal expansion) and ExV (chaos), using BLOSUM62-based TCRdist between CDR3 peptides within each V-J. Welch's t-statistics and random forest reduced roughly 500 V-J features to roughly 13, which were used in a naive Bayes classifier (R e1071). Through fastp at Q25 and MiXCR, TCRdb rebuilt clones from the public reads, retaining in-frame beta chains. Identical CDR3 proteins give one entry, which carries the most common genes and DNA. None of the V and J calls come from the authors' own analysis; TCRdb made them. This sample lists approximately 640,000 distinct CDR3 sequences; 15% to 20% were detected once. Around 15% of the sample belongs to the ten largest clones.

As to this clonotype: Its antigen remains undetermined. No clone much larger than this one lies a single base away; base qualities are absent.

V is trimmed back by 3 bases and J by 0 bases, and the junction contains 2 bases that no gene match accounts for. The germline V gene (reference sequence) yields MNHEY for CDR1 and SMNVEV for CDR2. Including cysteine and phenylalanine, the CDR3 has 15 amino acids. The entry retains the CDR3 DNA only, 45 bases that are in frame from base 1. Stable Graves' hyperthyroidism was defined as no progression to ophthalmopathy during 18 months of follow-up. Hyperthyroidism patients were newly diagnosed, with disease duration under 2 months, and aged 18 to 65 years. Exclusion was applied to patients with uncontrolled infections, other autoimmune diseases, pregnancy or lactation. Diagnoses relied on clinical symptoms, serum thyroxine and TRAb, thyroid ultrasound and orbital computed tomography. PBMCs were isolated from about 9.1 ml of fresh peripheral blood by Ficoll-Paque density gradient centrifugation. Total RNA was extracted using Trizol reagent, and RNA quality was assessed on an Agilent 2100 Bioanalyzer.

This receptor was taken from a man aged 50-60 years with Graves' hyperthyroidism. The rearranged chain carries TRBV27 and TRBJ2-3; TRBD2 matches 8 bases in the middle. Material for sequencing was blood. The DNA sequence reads TGTGCCAGCAGTTTGACTAGCGCTAGCACAGATACGCAGTATTTT. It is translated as CASSLTSASTDTQYF.